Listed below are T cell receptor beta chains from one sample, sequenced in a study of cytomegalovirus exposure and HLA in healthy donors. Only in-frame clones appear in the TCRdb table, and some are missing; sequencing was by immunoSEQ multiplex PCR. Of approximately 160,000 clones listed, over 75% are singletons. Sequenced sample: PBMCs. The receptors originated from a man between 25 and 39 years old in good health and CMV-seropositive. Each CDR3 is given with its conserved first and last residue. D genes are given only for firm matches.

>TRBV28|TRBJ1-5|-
CASSPSGAYNQPQHF
TGTGCCAGCAGTCCCTCAGGGGCCTATAATCAGCCCCAGCATTTT
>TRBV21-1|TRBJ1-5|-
CASSSPGQGLDNQPQHF
TGTGCCAGCAGCAGCCCTGGACAAGGGTTGGACAATCAGCCCCAGCATTTT
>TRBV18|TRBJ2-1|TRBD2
CASSPKLAESSYNEQFF
TGTGCCAGCTCACCCAAGCTAGCGGAGAGCTCCTACAATGAGCAGTTCTTC
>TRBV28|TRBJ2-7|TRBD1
CASSLGGTGSPEQYF
TGTGCCAGCAGTTTAGGTGGGACAGGGTCTCCCGAGCAGTACTTC
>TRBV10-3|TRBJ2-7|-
CAINYGTTYEQYF
TGTGCCATCAATTACGGGACAACCTACGAGCAGTACTTC
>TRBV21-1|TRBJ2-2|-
CASSASKGGFTGELFF
TGTGCCAGCAGCGCGTCGAAGGGAGGTTTCACCGGGGAGCTGTTTTTT
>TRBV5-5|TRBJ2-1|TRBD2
CASNLAGGSYNEQFF
TGTGCCAGCAACCTAGCGGGAGGATCCTACAATGAGCAGTTCTTC
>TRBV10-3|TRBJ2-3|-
CAISTRDIISPRGTDTQYF
TGTGCCATCAGTACGAGGGACATAATCTCCCCCAGGGGCACAGATACGCAGTATTTT
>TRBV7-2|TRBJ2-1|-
CASSPGQLGEQFF
TGTGCCAGCAGCCCCGGACAGCTCGGTGAGCAGTTCTTC
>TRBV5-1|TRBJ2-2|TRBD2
CASSLALAGGTGELFF
TGCGCCAGCAGCTTGGCCCTAGCGGGAGGCACCGGGGAGCTGTTTTTT
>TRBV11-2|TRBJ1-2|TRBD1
CASSVGTGRGEDYGYTF
TGTGCCAGCAGCGTAGGGACAGGGCGAGGGGAGGACTATGGCTACACCTTC
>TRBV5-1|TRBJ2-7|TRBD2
CASSSYGGGGEQYF
TGCGCCAGCAGCTCGTATGGTGGGGGGGGAGAGCAGTACTTC
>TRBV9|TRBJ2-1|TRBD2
CASRPSGGHEQFF
TGTGCCAGCAGGCCTAGCGGGGGACATGAGCAGTTCTTC
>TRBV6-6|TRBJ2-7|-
CASSYAGPGYEQYF
TGTGCCAGCAGTTACGCGGGTCCTGGCTACGAGCAGTACTTC
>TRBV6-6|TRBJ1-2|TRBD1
CASGDENRGRGYGYTF
TGTGCCAGCGGGGACGAAAACAGGGGGCGCGGCTATGGCTACACCTTC
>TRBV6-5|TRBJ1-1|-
CASRRYSLNTEAFF
TGTGCCAGCAGAAGGTACAGCTTGAACACTGAAGCTTTCTTT